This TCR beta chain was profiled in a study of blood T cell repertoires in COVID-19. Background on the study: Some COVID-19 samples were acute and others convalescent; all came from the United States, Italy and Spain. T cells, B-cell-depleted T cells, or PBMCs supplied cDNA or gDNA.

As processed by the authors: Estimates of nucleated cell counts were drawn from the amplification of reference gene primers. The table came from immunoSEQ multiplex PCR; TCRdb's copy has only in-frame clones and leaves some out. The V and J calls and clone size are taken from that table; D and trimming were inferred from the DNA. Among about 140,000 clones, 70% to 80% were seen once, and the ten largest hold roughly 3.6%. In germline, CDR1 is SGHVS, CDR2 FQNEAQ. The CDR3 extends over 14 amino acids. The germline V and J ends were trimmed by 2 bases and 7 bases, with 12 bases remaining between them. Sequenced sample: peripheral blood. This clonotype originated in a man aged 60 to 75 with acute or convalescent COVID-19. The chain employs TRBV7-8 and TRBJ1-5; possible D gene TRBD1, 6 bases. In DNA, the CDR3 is TGTGCCAGCAGCTTATGGGGGGGCCAACAGCCCCAGCATTTT. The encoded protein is CASSLWGGQQPQHF.